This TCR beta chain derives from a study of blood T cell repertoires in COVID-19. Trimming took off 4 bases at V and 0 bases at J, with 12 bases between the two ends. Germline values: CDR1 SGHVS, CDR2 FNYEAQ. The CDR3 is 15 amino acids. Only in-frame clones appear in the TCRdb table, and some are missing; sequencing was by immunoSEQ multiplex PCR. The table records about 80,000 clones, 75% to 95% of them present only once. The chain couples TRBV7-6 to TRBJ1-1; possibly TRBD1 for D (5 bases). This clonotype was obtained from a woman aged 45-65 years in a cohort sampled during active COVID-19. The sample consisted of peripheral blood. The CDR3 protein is CASSSSRAMNTEAFF. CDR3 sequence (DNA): TGTGCCAGCAGCTCCTCCAGGGCTATGAACACTGAAGCTTTCTTT.